This entry lists 28 T cell receptor beta chains sequenced from one sample in a study of Graves' ophthalmopathy and Graves' hyperthyroidism. RNA transcripts were the template, and TCR beta CDR3 regions were amplified from them. HTBI-primed RT-PCR formed the first round, and a multiplex PCR formed the second. MiXCR, applied by TCRdb to the multiplex PCR reads, yields one record per CDR3 protein. In the table there are around 400,000 distinct CDR3 sequences, approximately 20% of which are singletons. Sequencing input: peripheral blood. Receptors originate from a woman aged 18-29 years with Graves' ophthalmopathy.

This clonotype was seen many times. The chain recombines TRBV28 with TRBJ1-5, with 9 bases identical to TRBD1. V shed 7 bases, J shed 5 bases, and the junction held 9 bases outside the gene matches. This CDR3 comprises 15 residues. Looked up from germline, CDR1 is MDHEN and CDR2 is SYDVKM. The CDR3 nucleotides read TGTGCCAGCATCCCAGGACAGGGGTATGATCAGCCCCAGCATTTT. This sequence encodes CASIPGQGYDQPQHF.

The chain combines TRBV6-1 with TRBJ2-2; TRBD2 aligns across 11 bases. Germline V gene lookup returns CDR1 MNHNS and CDR2 SASEGT. There are 15 residues in the CDR3. V lost 6 bases to trimming and J lost 4 bases; unmatched junction nucleotides: 4. The CDR3 is CASRDTSGSTGELFF. The CDR3 nucleotides read TGTGCCAGCAGGGATACTAGCGGGAGCACCGGGGAGCTGTTTTTT.

The rearrangement links TRBV5-1 to TRBJ1-1; D may be TRBD1 (6 bases). The CDR3 extends over 18 amino acids. The germline V gene encodes CDR1 SGHRS and CDR2 YFSETQ. V was clipped by 3 bases and J by 5 bases, with 26 bases between them. The CDR3 sequence: CASSSGPQGLMGKTEAFF. In nucleotides, the CDR3 is TGCGCCAGCAGCTCAGGGCCACAGGGTTTGATGGGAAAAACTGAAGCTTTCTTT.

Many counts were recorded for this clonotype. As DNA, the CDR3 is TGTGCCAGCAGTTACCGGGACAGCCTTAATTCACCCCTCCACTTT. Translation: CASSYRDSLNSPLHF. The J gene is TRBJ1-6, the V gene TRBV6-5; TRBD1 matches at 7 bases. Unmatched junction bases numbered 4, after V lost 2 bases and J lost 6 bases. CDR3 size: 15 residues. The V gene's germline CDR1 is MNHEY and CDR2 SVGAGI.

There are a few counts of this clonotype. Being one base from a much bigger clone, this may be a read error. This rearrangement joins TRBV6-5 to TRBJ2-5; 8 bases align to TRBD1. Germline V gives CDR1 MNHEY, CDR2 SVGAGI. The V segment lost 1 base and the J segment 2 bases; nucleotides outside the gene matches: 0. The CDR3 contains 14 residues. The DNA of the CDR3 is TGTGCCAGCAGTTACTACAGGGGGCAAGAGACCCAGTACTTC. Translated: CASSYYRGQETQYF.

This clonotype was seen many times. This rearrangement joins TRBV27 to TRBJ2-7, with TRBD2 identical over 10 bases. Germline V CDR1 and CDR2: MNHEY, SMNVEV (reference sequence). The CDR3 length is 15 residues. V trimming: 6 bases; J trimming: 5 bases; junction bases outside the gene matches: 10. CDR3: CASRPLAGERDEQYF. CDR3 nucleotide sequence: TGTGCCAGCAGACCGCTAGCGGGAGAAAGGGACGAGCAGTACTTC.

This clonotype has only a few counts. V gene TRBV7-2 combines with J gene TRBJ2-5; D gene uncertain. This CDR3 is 11 amino acids long. Germline values: CDR1 SGHTA, CDR2 FQGNSA. The V gene lost 1 base and the J gene lost 14 bases, with 11 bases spanning the gap. The CDR3 DNA is TGTGCCAGCAGCTTAGTAAGGCGCCTTTACTTC. This codes for CASSLVRRLYF.

This clonotype occurred many times. J is TRBJ2-7 and V is TRBV12-3 or TRBV12-4; 8 bases fit TRBD1. The CDR3 spans 15 residues. J gave up 6 bases and V 7 bases, and 14 bases lay outside the gene matches. This chain's CDR3 is CASTHADRVKGEQYF. The CDR3 DNA sequence: TGTGCCAGCACCCACGCGGACAGGGTCAAGGGCGAGCAGTACTTC.

Ten or more counts support this clonotype. This rearrangement joins TRBV12-3 or TRBV12-4 to TRBJ1-5, with TRBD1 as a possible D gene (5 bases). The CDR3 is 16 residues long. Trimming shortened V by 3 bases and J by 2 bases, and 14 bases separated the two germline ends. CDR3 sequence reads: CASSLKGLTGNQPQHF. CDR3 DNA sequence: TGTGCCAGCAGTTTGAAGGGACTAACGGGCAATCAGCCCCAGCATTTT.

The table lists this clonotype with many counts. This chain links TRBV6-5 with TRBJ2-7; the D gene is possibly TRBD1 (6 bases). Trimming took off 6 bases at V and 3 bases at J, with 15 bases between the two ends. Germline V gene sequence: CDR1 MNHEY, CDR2 SVGAGI. The CDR3 sequence is 14 residues long. CDR3 residues: CASSQQGIHYEQYF. The CDR3 DNA reads TGTGCCAGCAGCCAACAGGGTATTCACTACGAGCAGTACTTC.

This clonotype was recorded many times. The chain combines TRBV6-2 or TRBV6-3 with TRBJ2-7; D gene uncertain. V was pared by 7 bases and J by 6 bases, with 22 bases between. CDR3 length: 15 amino acids. Germline loops: CDR1 MNHEY, CDR2 SVGEGT. CDR3 region: CASKAYGVLNGEQYF. The CDR3 DNA is TGTGCCAGCAAGGCTTATGGGGTTCTAAACGGCGAGCAGTACTTC.

The V call is TRBV6-1, the J call TRBJ1-3; no definite D call. Germline values: CDR1 MNHNS, CDR2 SASEGT. V was shortened by 4 bases and J by 1 base, with 8 bases between the two germline ends. The CDR3 loop spans 14 amino acids. CDR3 protein: CASSALTSGNTIYF. DNA for the CDR3: TGTGCCAGCAGTGCACTCACTTCTGGAAACACCATATATTTT.

The chain is built from TRBV6-1 and TRBJ1-1, with a possible D match to TRBD1 (5 bases). CDR1 and CDR2 (germline): MNHNS, SASEGT. V was pared by 6 bases and J by 6 bases, with 14 bases between. This CDR3 region has 13 residues. CDR3 coding DNA: TGTGCCAGCAGGCCAATAGACAGCCCTGAAGCTTTCTTT. Its translation: CASRPIDSPEAFF.

The rearrangement links TRBV12-5 to TRBJ2-5; D is unresolved. CDR1 and CDR2 from the germline V gene are LGHNT and FRNRAP. The ends were cut back, 7 bases at V and 4 bases at J, with 16 bases in the middle. The CDR3 runs to 14 residues. The CDR3 DNA sequence: TGTGCTAGTGCCCCGGGTGGGCTACGAGAGACCCAGTACTTC. It yields the protein CASAPGGLRETQYF. The full variable domain, completed using reference TRBV12-5 and TRBJ2-5, is DARVTQTPRHKVTEMGQEVTMRCQPILGHNTVFWYRQTMMQGLELLAYFRNRAPLDDSGMPKDRFSAEMPDATLATLKIQPSEPRDSAVYFCASAPGGLRETQYFGPGTRLLVL.

The CDR3 coding sequence is TGTGCCAGCTCACCACGACAGTTGGATAATTCACCCCTCCACTTT. It codes for CASSPRQLDNSPLHF. The chain joins TRBV18 to TRBJ1-6; D might be TRBD1 (5 bases). In germline, CDR1 is KGHSH, CDR2 LQKENI. This CDR3 has 15 residues. The V and J ends lost 1 base and 5 bases respectively, with 9 bases between them.

The chain joins TRBV19 to TRBJ2-2; TRBD2 is a possible D gene (6 bases). Per the germline V gene, CDR1 is LNHDA and CDR2 is SQIVND (reference sequence). The V end lost 5 bases, the J end lost 1 base, and 20 bases lay between the germline ends. CDR3 length: 18 amino acids. The CDR3 is CASSSRPLSRGNTGELFF. The CDR3 DNA follows: TGTGCCAGTAGTTCGAGACCCCTCTCGCGGGGGAACACCGGGGAGCTGTTTTTT.

At least ten counts were recorded for this clonotype. The V call is TRBV6-2 or TRBV6-3, the J call TRBJ1-2; 10 nucleotides align to TRBD1. The germline gives CDR1 MNHEY, CDR2 SVGEGT. V lost 2 bases, J lost 5 bases, and 8 bases stayed unmatched. The CDR3 has 16 residues. The CDR3: CASSYLLTGQGYGYTF. The CDR3 nucleotides are TGTGCCAGCAGTTACCTCCTCACGGGACAGGGGTATGGCTACACCTTC.

This clonotype was counted ten times or more. The genes are TRBV7-9 and TRBJ1-1; the D is unclear. CDR3 length: 14 residues. The V gene's germline CDR1 is SEHNR and CDR2 FQNEAQ (reference sequence). V lost 5 bases, J lost 6 bases, and 16 bases lay in between. The CDR3 protein is CASSATPTPSEAFF. The CDR3 coding sequence is TGTGCCAGCAGCGCAACCCCGACACCTTCTGAAGCTTTCTTT.

This clonotype showed up many times. One end of the junction does not line up with germline, which may come from a read error. The V and J genes are TRBV4-2 and TRBJ1-2; no clear D. Germline V gives CDR1 LGHNA, CDR2 YNFKEQ. The CDR3 consists of 11 residues. The CDR3 region is CASSQDNKSLF. The CDR3 DNA reads as TGTGCCAGCAGCCAAGACAATAAGTCGCTCTTC.

Ten or more counts support this clonotype. The chain links TRBV6-5 to TRBJ2-7; D gene ambiguous. The CDR3 totals 13 residues. Germline V gene lookup returns CDR1 MNHEY and CDR2 SVGAGI. The V end was cut by 5 bases, the J end by 3 bases, with 11 bases between. The CDR3 loop is CASSTRDGYEQYF. The CDR3 DNA is TGTGCCAGCAGTACAAGGGATGGCTACGAGCAGTACTTC.

This clonotype was observed many times. This sequence joins TRBV29-1 and TRBJ1-1, with no clear D. Germline CDR1 SQVTM, CDR2 ANQGSEA. V gave up 5 bases and J gave up 1 base, with 11 bases separating them. CDR3 length: 13 residues. The CDR3 DNA is TGCAGCGTTCTTGACCATCGGAACACTGAAGCTTTCTTT. Encoded protein: CSVLDHRNTEAFF. The full variable domain, rest sourced from reference TRBV29-1 and TRBJ1-1, is SAVISQKPSRDICQRGTSLTIQCQVDSQVTMMFWYRQQPGQSLTLIATANQGSEATYESGFVIDKFPISRPNLTFSTLTVSNMSPEDSSIYLCSVLDHRNTEAFFGQGTRLTVV.

V gene TRBV9 combines with J gene TRBJ2-7; TRBD1 matches at 7 bases. The V segment lost 2 bases and the J segment 1 base; nucleotides outside the gene matches: 9. The CDR3 loop spans 16 amino acids. The V gene's germline CDR1 is SGDLS and CDR2 YYNGEE. In DNA form, the CDR3 reads TGTGCCAGCAGCGTGGACCGGGACAGTCCTTCCTACGAGCAGTACTTC. Protein sequence: CASSVDRDSPSYEQYF.

This clonotype was seen at least ten times. This chain uses TRBV11-2 with TRBJ2-5; 11 nucleotides align to TRBD1. With 4 bases clipped from V and 5 bases from J, the junction kept 6 bases outside the gene matches. The germline V gene has CDR1 SGHAT and CDR2 FQNNGV. The CDR3 is 15 amino acids. CDR3 region: CASSSRDRGGETQYF. CDR3 sequence (DNA): TGTGCCAGCAGCTCCAGGGACAGGGGGGGGGAGACCCAGTACTTC.

This clonotype showed up many times. The chain couples TRBV6-1 to TRBJ2-7; possible D gene TRBD2, 5 bases. The V gene's germline CDR1 is MNHNS and CDR2 SASEGT. The V end was cut by 4 bases, the J end by 7 bases, with 20 bases between. The CDR3 contains 15 residues. CDR3 sequence: CASSGAEALLREQYF. In nucleotides, the CDR3 is TGTGCCAGCAGTGGGGCGGAGGCCTTGCTACGGGAGCAGTACTTC.

In this sample, this clonotype turned up many times. The chain couples TRBV20-1 to TRBJ1-1; no clear D. CDR3 length equals 14 residues. The germline V gene has CDR1 DFQATT and CDR2 SNEGSKA (reference sequence). Trimming took off 3 bases at V and 5 bases at J, with 16 bases between the two ends. CDR3 loop: CSASWQEDGTEAFF. CDR3 DNA sequence: TGCAGTGCTAGTTGGCAGGAGGATGGGACTGAAGCTTTCTTT.

This clonotype was observed at least ten times. The V call is TRBV5-1, the J call TRBJ2-2; 10 positions agree with TRBD1. CDR1 SGHRS and CDR2 YFSETQ come from the germline V gene. This CDR3 region has 15 residues. V was clipped by 7 bases and J by 6 bases; unmatched bases: 9. The CDR3: CASDPGTGVAGELFF. CDR3 bases: TGCGCCAGCGATCCCGGGACAGGGGTTGCCGGGGAGCTGTTTTTT.

This clonotype showed up many times. The V and J genes are TRBV4-2 and TRBJ2-7; D might be TRBD1 (5 bases). Trimming cost V 0 bases and J 2 bases, with 8 bases left between them. The germline V gene encodes CDR1 LGHNA and CDR2 YNFKEQ. The CDR3 covers 14 residues. CDR3: CASSQEYRTYEQYF. CDR3 DNA sequence: TGTGCCAGCAGCCAAGAGTACAGGACCTACGAGCAGTACTTC.

This clonotype was observed at least ten times. The chain combines TRBV19 with TRBJ1-4; D uncertain. Germline V gene sequence: CDR1 LNHDA, CDR2 SQIVND (reference sequence). Trimming pared 10 bases from V and 8 bases from J, leaving 17 bases between. The CDR3 spans 13 residues. The DNA for the CDR3 is TGTGCCACGGCGGTCGGCACCCAGGAAAAACTGTTTTTT. This sequence encodes CATAVGTQEKLFF.